Shown below are 14 T cell receptor beta chains from a single sample sequenced in a study of blood T cell repertoires in COVID-19. The method was immunoSEQ multiplex PCR; TCRdb's version includes in-frame clones alone and lacks a portion of them. The data hold 390,000 or so clones, with 80% to 85% observed a single time. Sequenced sample: PBMCs or T cells enriched from blood (not recorded which). These receptors were collected from a woman in her forties or fifties who had recovered from COVID-19.

The rearrangement uses TRBV5-1 and TRBJ1-4; the D is unclear. CDR1 is SGHRS, CDR2 YFSETQ, per germline. V was shortened by 0 bases and J by 4 bases, with 13 bases between the two germline ends. The CDR3 length is 16 residues. CDR3 in DNA: TGCGCCAGCAGCTTGGAAGGTAGAACGGGTAATGAAAAACTGTTTTTT. This codes for CASSLEGRTGNEKLFF.

V is TRBV15 and J is TRBJ1-4, with 7 bases identical to TRBD1. The V and J ends lost 0 bases and 4 bases, in that order; junction bases with no gene match: 5. The CDR3 has 16 residues. CDR1 and CDR2 (germline): LNHNV, YYDKDF (reference sequence). The CDR3 DNA reads TGTGCCACCAGCAGAGATAGGACAGGACTTAATGAAAAACTGTTTTTT. Amino acids: CATSRDRTGLNEKLFF.

The chain employs TRBV11-2 and TRBJ1-6; maybe TRBD1 (6 bases). CDR1 is SGHAT, CDR2 FQNNGV, per germline. The CDR3 contains 14 residues. V lost 1 base and J 11 bases, leaving 12 bases between the germline ends. In DNA form, the CDR3 reads TGTGCCAGCAGCTTAGGGACAGTGACGACACCCCTCCACTTT. It specifies CASSLGTVTTPLHF.

Here the CDR3 DNA reads TGCGCCAGCAGTCACCCAGCGTATCCCTACGAGCAGTACTTC. Translated: CASSHPAYPYEQYF. The chain recombines TRBV23-1 with TRBJ2-7; no clear D. TRBV23-1 is an ORF for which the function is uncertain. The V end was cut by 3 bases, the J end by 2 bases, with 11 bases between. The CDR3 runs to 14 residues.

The rearrangement joins TRBV3-1 (or the pseudogene TRBV3-2) to TRBJ1-2; possible D gene TRBD1, 6 bases. The CDR3 length is 15 residues. Germline loops: CDR1 LGHDT, CDR2 YNNKEL (reference sequence). Trimming took 3 bases from V and 6 from J, leaving 17 bases between them. The DNA of the CDR3 is TGTGCCAGCAGCCAGGGAGGGGGATCCCCGCATGGCTACACCTTC. It specifies CASSQGGGSPHGYTF.

The V call is TRBV28, the J call TRBJ1-5; TRBD1 might be the D (5 bases). Germline-derived CDR1 and CDR2 are MDHEN and SYDVKM. This CDR3 spans 19 amino acids. V lost 0 bases and J lost 3, with 21 bases in between. CDR3 loop: CASSLWTARGYGANQPQHF. The CDR3 nucleotides read TGTGCCAGCAGTTTATGGACCGCCCGGGGGTACGGGGCCAATCAGCCCCAGCATTTT.

The chain couples TRBV5-1 to TRBJ1-3, with D possibly matching TRBD1 (5 bases). CDR1 is SGHRS and CDR2 is YFSETQ in the germline V gene. Trimming removed 0 bases at V and 0 bases at J, with 13 bases between. CDR3 length equals 17 residues. This CDR3 is CASSLAPYDSSGNTIYF. CDR3 DNA sequence: TGCGCCAGCAGCTTGGCCCCTTACGACAGCTCTGGAAACACCATATATTTT.

This clone has a single count. This chain joins TRBV30 and TRBJ2-5; the D gene is possibly TRBD2 (6 bases). V lost 2 bases to trimming and J lost 1 base, with 8 bases between them. The germline V gene has CDR1 GTSNPN and CDR2 SVGIG (reference sequence). This CDR3 is 13 amino acids long. CDR3 sequence: CAWSIGGQETQYF. CDR3 in DNA: TGTGCCTGGAGTATCGGGGGCCAAGAGACCCAGTACTTC.

This clone was seen only once. The chain combines TRBV4-2 with TRBJ2-3; 11 nucleotides match TRBD2. Per germline, CDR1 LGHNA and CDR2 YNFKEQ. The V and J ends lost 4 bases and 5 bases, in that order; junction bases with no gene match: 11. This CDR3 spans 17 amino acids. The CDR3 region is CASSRGTSGGQRDTQYF. CDR3 bases: TGTGCCAGCAGCCGCGGTACTAGCGGGGGCCAGAGAGATACGCAGTATTTT.

The chain has TRBV7-9 and TRBJ1-2, with unresolved D. CDR3 length: 15 residues. V was trimmed by 0 bases and J by 2 bases, leaving 10 bases between them. From germline, CDR1 is SEHNR and CDR2 FQNEAQ (reference sequence). The CDR3 sequence is CASSLAPDTNYGYTF. CDR3 nucleotide sequence: TGTGCCAGCAGCTTAGCTCCCGACACAAACTATGGCTACACCTTC. Full variable domain (outside the CDR3, taken from reference TRBV7-9 and TRBJ1-2): DTGVSQNPRHKITKRGQNVTFRCDPISEHNRLYWYRQTLGQGPEFLTYFQNEAQLEKSRLLSDRFSAERPKGSFSTLEIQRTEQGDSAMYLCASSLAPDTNYGYTFGSGTRLTVV.

The rearrangement links TRBV5-4 to TRBJ1-1, with D possibly TRBD1 on 5 matching bases. Looked up from germline, CDR1 is SGHNT and CDR2 is YYREEE (reference sequence). The CDR3 extends over 14 amino acids. Trimming took 0 bases from V and 5 from J, leaving 11 bases between them. CDR3 loop: CASSLVKGSTEAFF. The CDR3 DNA is TGTGCCAGCAGCTTGGTAAAGGGGTCGACTGAAGCTTTCTTT.

The genes are TRBV2 and TRBJ1-2; maybe TRBD1 (5 bases). Trimming removed 4 bases at V and 3 bases at J, with 9 bases between. The CDR3 spans 13 residues. CDR1 and CDR2 (germline): SNHLY, FYNNEI. The CDR3 region is CASSVGGDYGYTF. DNA of the CDR3: TGTGCCAGCAGTGTGGGGGGGGACTATGGCTACACCTTC.

The chain has TRBV7-9 and TRBJ2-1, with 8 positions matching TRBD2. Germline values: CDR1 SEHNR, CDR2 FQNEAQ (reference sequence). V trimming: 2 bases; J trimming: 0 bases; junction bases outside the gene matches: 9. This CDR3 has 18 amino acids. The CDR3 is CASSLSGGYRRSYNEQFF. DNA for the CDR3: TGTGCCAGCAGCTTAAGCGGGGGCTACCGTCGCTCCTACAATGAGCAGTTCTTC. The full variable domain, with the rest looked up from reference TRBV7-9 and TRBJ2-1, is DTGVSQNPRHKITKRGQNVTFRCDPISEHNRLYWYRQTLGQGPEFLTYFQNEAQLEKSRLLSDRFSAERPKGSFSTLEIQRTEQGDSAMYLCASSLSGGYRRSYNEQFFGPGTRLTVL.

The chain is built from TRBV5-4 and TRBJ2-7; 9 nucleotides agree with TRBD1. V dropped 3 bases and J dropped 5; count of bases not matched to a gene: 6. The germline CDR1 and CDR2 sequences are SGHNT and YYREEE (reference sequence). This CDR3 has 14 amino acids. Written as DNA, the CDR3 is TGTGCCAGCAGCTCCCCACAGGGGGCAGACGAGCAGTACTTC. Its protein product is CASSSPQGADEQYF.